This entry concerns a single T cell receptor (beta chain). This clonotype showed up just a few times. What this receptor recognizes is not known. No much larger clone is present one base from it, and per-base qualities are unavailable. The data are from a study of identical twins (dated by TCRdb to the mid-2010s). Some background on the complete study: TCR alpha and beta repertoires from monozygotic twins, unrelated adults of various ages and cord blood were deep-sequenced to test whether fetal clonotypes persist. To rule out contamination, replicate twin experiments were performed at different times with different library preparation protocols.

V is shortened by 5 bases, J by 1 base, and the region joining them spans 17 bases. Counted from cysteine to phenylalanine, this CDR3 has 16 amino acids. The entry retains the CDR3 DNA only, 48 bases that are in frame from base 1. CDR1 is given as LNHNV and CDR2 as YYDKDF, both from the germline V gene (reference sequence). All donors were healthy Caucasians. The researchers also sequenced three unrelated adults who were not twins: a male aged 18 to 29, a male aged 50 to 59, and a female aged 50 to 59. Miltenyi CD45RO+ enrichment and human naive T-cell isolation kits were used to isolate memory (CD45RO+) and naive T cells from PBMC. Paper-wide results and their limitations: Fewer insertions were carried by abundant cord blood beta clonotypes, a similar but weaker trend appeared in young adult naive repertoires, and no such trend appeared in memory repertoires. Compared with coincidental sharing between unrelated individuals, out-of-frame TCR alpha sequences shared between twins had an excess of sequences with low generation probability. Because the same donors could not be followed over many years, the conclusions depended on cross-sectional statistical analysis. Zero-insertion analyses could be partly confounded by invariant T cells such as MAIT and iNKT, though diverse VJ usage argued against such confounding for most clonotypes. Recombination models systematically underestimated out-of-frame TCR alpha sharing in monozygotic twins but agreed with sharing between unrelated individuals. In beta out-of-frame sequences, excess twin sharing was weaker, because having fewer shared sequences lowered the signal-to-noise ratio.

The library was produced with 5' RACE. Sequencing was carried out with an Illumina HiSeq 2000. A universal primer binding site was introduced by template switching, and a unique molecular identifier was present in the final cDNA, enabling accurate counting of TCR cDNA molecules. Specific primers in the conserved constant-segment region were used to synthesize first-strand cDNA for the TCR alpha and beta chains. Each cDNA library was double barcoded, with a SMART-Mk sample barcode plus Illumina barcodes, to control for contamination. TruSeq adapter sequences and Illumina sample barcodes were added in two successive PCR steps. The TCR alpha and beta cDNA libraries were sequenced on the Illumina HiSeq platform using custom primers. The authors' analysis ran thus. MiGEC processed the raw reads to extract unique molecular identifiers, while MiXCR was used to determine the CDR3 positions. For each individual, recombination models were inferred using an EM algorithm with the repgenHMM and IGoR tools. Shared clonotype analysis was performed with the tcR package in R, normalizing sharing by the product of cloneset sizes. To study raw recombination without the effects of thymic and clonal selection, out-of-frame nonproductive sequences were analyzed. TCRdb reran the public reads through fastp at Q25 and MiXCR, keeping productive beta chains. CDR3 protein sequences are deduplicated, and each keeps its most common genes and DNA. The V and J calls follow TCRdb's processing rather than the paper's. The sample table shows more than 650,000 distinct CDR3 sequences, and roughly 6% are seen once. Of the sample, around 1.9% falls within the top ten clones.

This chain is built from TRBV15 and TRBJ1-1, with a weak D call of TRBD1 (5 bases match). The sequence derives from a man younger than 35 in good health. The sequenced sample was naive T cells sorted from blood. The cell subset or site label corresponds to: cells isolated with a human naive T-cell isolation kit. CDR3 protein: CATSSGLLTPNTEAFF. The DNA sequence follows: TGTGCCACCAGCTCGGGACTCCTCACCCCGAACACTGAAGCTTTCTTT. The CDR3, completed at both ends by the reference TRBV15 and TRBJ1-1 genes, gives the full variable domain DAMVIQNPRYQVTQFGKPVTLSCSQTLNHNVMYWYQQKSSQAPKLLFHYYDKDFNNEADTPDNFQSRRPNTSFCFLDIRSPGLGDTAMYLCATSSGLLTPNTEAFFGQGTRLTVV.